The 27 T cell receptor beta chains presented below share a single source sample, sequenced in a study of PD-1 blockade in classical Hodgkin lymphoma. The time point was: cycle 4 day 1 (C4D1), after less than 7 weeks of nivolumab. Each of the patients experienced relapse following autologous stem cell transplantation, and their brentuximab vedotin exposure differed. Here immunoSEQ multiplex PCR was the method, and the copy in TCRdb shows in-frame clones only, minus some. Among approximately 52,000 clones listed, about nine tenths were seen once. Material: peripheral blood mononuclear cells (PBMCs), obtained before the fourth cycle of nivolumab. The source of these receptors is a human donor with classical Hodgkin lymphoma.

The genes are TRBV5-1 and TRBJ2-3, with a possible D match to TRBD1 (5 bases). This CDR3 region has 13 residues. The V gene's germline CDR1 is SGHRS and CDR2 YFSETQ. V lost 4 bases, J lost 6 bases, and 12 bases lay in between. For the CDR3, the DNA is TGCGCCAGCAGCGCTAATGCAGGGGATACGCAGTATTTT. It translates to CASSANAGDTQYF.

The chain is built from TRBV15 and TRBJ1-3; the D is unclear. With 5 bases removed from V and 4 bases from J, the gap between germline ends came to 9 bases. The CDR3 runs 13 residues. Germline-derived CDR1 and CDR2 are LNHNV and YYDKDF (reference sequence). The CDR3 here is CATSVESGNTIYF. DNA of the CDR3: TGTGCCACCAGCGTGGAATCAGGAAACACCATATATTTT.

This chain connects TRBV11-2 to TRBJ2-7, with 10 bases that match TRBD1. V shed 5 bases and J 5 bases; nucleotides not matched to a gene: 9. The CDR3 loop spans 15 amino acids. Germline-derived CDR1 and CDR2 are SGHAT and FQNNGV. The CDR3 region is CASSTRDRGFDEQYF. The CDR3 DNA follows: TGTGCCAGCAGCACCCGGGACAGGGGATTCGACGAGCAGTACTTC.

The J gene is TRBJ2-3, the V gene TRBV5-4; no clear D gene. CDR3 size: 12 residues. V was shortened by 0 bases and J by 4 bases, with 3 bases between the two germline ends. Per the germline V gene, CDR1 is SGHNT and CDR2 is YYREEE (reference sequence). This CDR3 is CASSLVSDTQYF. CDR3 sequence (DNA): TGTGCCAGCAGCTTGGTCTCAGATACGCAGTATTTT.

The chain combines TRBV5-1 with TRBJ2-7, with TRBD2 matching 9 bases. The CDR3 covers 16 residues. Germline CDR1 reads SGHRS; CDR2 reads YFSETQ. After removal of 1 base from V and 4 bases from J, the junction contained 9 bases not matched to a gene. In DNA, the CDR3 is TGCGCCAGCAGCTTGAGGCTAGCGGGAACGGGATACGAGCAGTACTTC. This encodes CASSLRLAGTGYEQYF.

This chain links TRBV28 with TRBJ2-2, with 7 bases matching TRBD2. In germline, CDR1 is MDHEN, CDR2 SYDVKM. Trimming took 4 bases from V and 5 from J; bases not matched to a gene: 16. This CDR3 contains 18 residues. The CDR3 region has the DNA TGTGCCAGCAGTTCTCCCGGGCCGGGTCGAGCGGGGACCGGGGAGCTGTTTTTT. This codes for CASSSPGPGRAGTGELFF.

The chain recombines TRBV7-9 with TRBJ2-5; TRBD2 matches 11 bases. Per germline, CDR1 SEHNR and CDR2 FQNEAQ (reference sequence). This CDR3 is 16 amino acids long. Losses at the gene ends were 5 bases for V and 3 bases for J; bases not matched to a gene: 8. CDR3 nucleotide sequence: TGTGCCAGCAGCGCCCGCCCGACTAGCGGGGAAGAGACCCAGTACTTC. Its protein is CASSARPTSGEETQYF.

The chain uses TRBV27 and TRBJ2-5; 7 bases are a match to TRBD2. This CDR3 comprises 15 residues. V was clipped by 6 bases and J by 5 bases; unmatched bases: 12. Per the germline V gene, CDR1 is MNHEY and CDR2 is SMNVEV (reference sequence). The CDR3 region has the DNA TGTGCCAGCAGCCCCTTAGGGAGGGGCCCGGAGACCCAGTACTTC. Amino acid sequence: CASSPLGRGPETQYF.

This chain links TRBV19 with TRBJ1-1; D not certain. This CDR3 is 13 amino acids long. V gave up 0 bases and J gave up 6 bases, with 8 bases separating them. Germline V gene sequence: CDR1 LNHDA, CDR2 SQIVND (reference sequence). The CDR3 sequence: CASSIDLGAEAFF. As DNA, the CDR3 is TGTGCCAGTAGTATAGATCTCGGGGCTGAAGCTTTCTTT.

This chain connects TRBV19 to TRBJ1-1; the D gene is possibly TRBD1 (6 bases). The ends were cut back, 3 bases at V and 9 bases at J, with 17 bases in the middle. Per germline, CDR1 LNHDA and CDR2 SQIVND (reference sequence). This CDR3 comprises 14 residues. The CDR3 sequence is CASSMARGRSKAFF. The DNA of the CDR3 is TGTGCCAGTAGTATGGCCAGGGGACGATCAAAAGCTTTCTTT.

This clone was counted only a few times. This sequence joins TRBV9 and TRBJ2-7; D might be TRBD1 (5 bases). Between the trimmed V and J ends, which lost 0 bases and 10 bases, there was a span of 11 bases. CDR3 size: 12 residues. Germline values: CDR1 SGDLS, CDR2 YYNGEE. CDR3: CASSVDGAEQYF. CDR3 DNA sequence: TGTGCCAGCAGCGTAGATGGGGCAGAACAGTACTTC.

V and J are TRBV9 and TRBJ1-5, with D hard to call. The CDR3 has 14 residues. V gave up 0 bases and J gave up 3 bases, with 7 bases separating them. From germline, CDR1 is SGDLS and CDR2 YYNGEE. DNA of the CDR3: TGTGCCAGCAGCGTAGGTGGGGTCAATCAGCCCCAGCATTTT. Its translation: CASSVGGVNQPQHF.

J is TRBJ2-4 and V is TRBV28, with TRBD2 identical over 11 bases. Germline V gene data show CDR1 as MDHEN and CDR2 as SYDVKM. V dropped 6 bases and J dropped 0; count of bases not matched to a gene: 10. The CDR3 has 18 residues. For the CDR3, the DNA is TGTGCCAGCAGCCTTGGCCTAGCGGGGGGACTAGCCAAAAACATTCAGTACTTC. This gives the protein CASSLGLAGGLAKNIQYF.

This chain links TRBV29-1 with TRBJ1-2, with TRBD1 matching over 7 bases. J gave up 8 bases and V 7 bases, and 4 bases lay outside the gene matches. This CDR3 spans 10 amino acids. Germline assignment: CDR1 SQVTM and CDR2 ANQGSEA. The chain's CDR3 is CSAGGAGYTF. In DNA, the CDR3 is TGCAGCGCAGGGGGTGCCGGCTACACCTTC.

The chain couples TRBV6-5 to TRBJ1-4; D not certain. V lost 0 bases to trimming and J lost 11 bases, with 13 bases between them. The CDR3 spans 14 residues. From germline, CDR1 is MNHEY and CDR2 SVGAGI. CDR3: CASSYSWEGGKLFF. The CDR3 region has the DNA TGTGCCAGCAGTTACTCTTGGGAGGGCGGGAAACTGTTTTTT.

This clone occurred a few times. The chain couples TRBV28 to TRBJ2-2; D not certain. The CDR3 is 14 amino acids. V was clipped by 3 bases and J by 4 bases, with 9 bases between them. Germline V gene sequence: CDR1 MDHEN, CDR2 SYDVKM. Here the CDR3 DNA reads TGTGCCAGCAGTTTGATAGCTAGCACCGGGGAGCTGTTTTTT. Residues: CASSLIASTGELFF.

V usage is TRBV28 and J usage is TRBJ1-4; a possible D gene is TRBD1 (5 bases). Trimming removed 2 bases at V and 10 bases at J, with 17 bases between. CDR3 length equals 15 residues. CDR1 and CDR2 (germline): MDHEN, SYDVKM. The CDR3 DNA sequence: TGTGCCAGCAGTTTAAATCGGGGGGGAGGAGGAAAACTGTTTTTT. It specifies CASSLNRGGGGKLFF.

The chain couples TRBV10-3 to TRBJ2-1; a weak D match, TRBD2 (5 bases). Germline V CDR1 and CDR2: ENHRY, SYGVKD. V was shortened by 5 bases and J by 7 bases, with 15 bases between the two germline ends. The CDR3 covers 14 residues. The CDR3 DNA reads as TGTGCCATCAGTAGAGCTACGACTAATAATGAGCAGTTCTTC. Encoded protein: CAISRATTNNEQFF.

The chain uses TRBV29-1 and TRBJ1-1; D unclear. There are 12 residues in the CDR3. The V end was cut by 1 base, the J end by 11 bases, with 14 bases between. CDR1 and CDR2 from the germline V gene are SQVTM and ANQGSEA. The CDR3 coding sequence is TGCAGCGTTGAAGTCGAGCCGACCCGGGCTTTCTTT. Translation: CSVEVEPTRAFF.

Worth noting for this clone: The junction departs from germline at one end; a sequencing error may be responsible. The gene calls are TRBV4-2 and TRBJ2-7, with D hard to call. Germline CDR1 LGHNA, CDR2 YNFKEQ. The CDR3 consists of 11 residues. In nucleotides, the CDR3 is TGTGCCAGCAGCCAAGGTCAGGTTAGGACCTTC. Amino acids: CASSQGQVRTF.

This chain connects TRBV19 to TRBJ2-1; D may be TRBD1 (5 bases). CDR1 and CDR2 (germline): LNHDA, SQIVND (reference sequence). V was clipped by 8 bases and J by 0 bases, with 8 bases between them. This CDR3 comprises 13 residues. CDR3: CASGAPSYNEQFF. The DNA for the CDR3 is TGTGCCAGTGGGGCGCCCTCCTACAATGAGCAGTTCTTC.

The V call is TRBV15, the J call TRBJ2-1, with D possibly TRBD2 on 6 matching bases. Trimming cost V 5 bases and J 4 bases, with 15 bases left between them. Germline CDR1 and CDR2: LNHNV and YYDKDF (reference sequence). The CDR3 totals 15 residues. The CDR3 region is CATSPSGTRYNEQFF. The CDR3 DNA sequence: TGTGCCACCAGCCCTTCTGGGACTCGTTACAATGAGCAGTTCTTC.

This clone has a single count. The rearrangement links TRBV5-8 to TRBJ2-1; the D gene is possibly TRBD2 (5 bases). The V end was cut by 5 bases, the J end by 9 bases, with 9 bases between. Germline values: CDR1 SGHTS, CDR2 YDEGEE. The CDR3 runs 11 residues. The CDR3 loop is CASRRAGEQFF. In DNA, the CDR3 is TGTGCCAGCAGGAGGGCGGGTGAGCAGTTCTTC.

The rearrangement links TRBV9 to TRBJ1-1, with a tentative D call TRBD1 (5 bases). Germline CDR1 SGDLS, CDR2 YYNGEE. With 0 bases removed from V and 6 bases from J, the gap between germline ends came to 15 bases. The CDR3 has 15 amino acids. CDR3: CASSVEGRGSPEAFF. Written as DNA, the CDR3 is TGTGCCAGCAGCGTAGAGGGGAGGGGTTCGCCTGAAGCTTTCTTT.

The chain is built from TRBV27 and TRBJ2-1; D call uncertain. The germline V gene encodes CDR1 MNHEY and CDR2 SMNVEV (reference sequence). The CDR3 runs 14 residues. Deletions cut 4 bases from V and 0 bases from J, with 7 bases between. The CDR3 loop reads CASSSSASYNEQFF. In DNA form, the CDR3 reads TGTGCCAGCAGTTCGAGCGCCTCCTACAATGAGCAGTTCTTC.

The chain joins TRBV6-5 to TRBJ1-1; a possible D gene is TRBD1 (5 bases). The CDR3 contains 14 residues. Trimming removed 7 bases at V and 1 base at J, with 13 bases between. Germline CDR1 reads MNHEY; CDR2 reads SVGAGI. CDR3 amino acids: CASTLTGGNTEAFF. The CDR3 bases are TGTGCCAGCACCCTAACAGGAGGGAACACTGAAGCTTTCTTT.

The chain couples TRBV10-2 to TRBJ1-1, with unresolved D. V was pared by 3 bases and J by 7 bases, with 9 bases between. Germline V CDR1 and CDR2: WSHSY, SAAADI. The CDR3 extends over 12 amino acids. CDR3 in amino acids: CASSDRPHEAFF. Written as DNA, the CDR3 is TGCGCCAGCAGTGACCGCCCCCATGAAGCTTTCTTT.